The TCR beta chain described here comes from a study of spatial heterogeneity in lung cancer. About the research overall: A consistent excess of beta-chain over alpha-chain sequences was detected. On average, each unique TCR and UMI combination appeared more than ten times in raw reads. Study-level points and caveats: At tumor resection, ubiquitous expanded TCRs were detected in blood more often than later.

Turning to this clonotype: What it binds is unknown.

The library protocol tagged each TCR cDNA with a unique molecular identifier. TCRdb re-called the 5' RACE reads through MiXCR, storing one row per CDR3 protein. The data show 110,000 or so distinct CDR3 sequences, less than 14% seen once. V shed 5 bases and J 0 bases; nucleotides not matched to a gene: 7. The CDR3 length is 16 residues. The germline V gene encodes CDR1 SGHVS and CDR2 FQNEAQ. Stated time point: blood at routine non-recurrence follow-up after resection. This specimen was PBMCs, taken at follow-up. The receptor was derived from a female donor with early-stage non-small cell lung cancer. The chain combines TRBV7-8 with TRBJ1-2, with 9 bases identical to TRBD1. CDR3 amino acids: CASSITDRGTNYGYTF. CDR3 bases: TGTGCCAGCAGCATAACGGACAGGGGCACTAACTATGGCTACACCTTC.